The clone carrying this T cell receptor beta chain appeared a few times. V was clipped by 6 bases and J by 9 bases; unmatched bases: 14. Germline V gene sequence: CDR1 MDHEN, CDR2 SYDVKM. The CDR3 has 16 amino acids. With a J-beta primer mix and a sample-barcoded 5' primer, a second PCR ran about 6 to 11 cycles. TCRdb recomputed calls from the 5' RACE reads with MiXCR, one row per CDR3 protein. In the table there are under 800,000 distinct CDR3 sequences, roughly 43% of which are singletons. The data were taken from a study of blood T cells in healthy people across ages. The rearrangement joins TRBV28 to TRBJ2-1; 10 nucleotides agree with TRBD1. This receptor was taken from a woman in her sixties or seventies in good health. The sequencing sample was made of blood. CDR3 loop: CASSRGPGTGASEQFF. The CDR3 bases are TGTGCCAGCAGCCGGGGCCCCGGGACAGGGGCGAGTGAGCAGTTCTTC.